This T cell receptor (beta chain) was sequenced during a study of cytomegalovirus exposure and HLA in healthy donors. Overall study results and limits: Later findings reportedly placed an Asian-associated ancestry cluster below the approximately 670-donor mean for N-insertions. What was likely a sequencing artifact was a cluster of highly shared sequence variants. In a later analysis, most CMV-associated TCR beta chains appeared HLA-restricted.

Vbeta (60) and Jbeta (13) primers were used in the PCR. Generated by immunoSEQ multiplex PCR, the TCRdb table keeps only in-frame clones and is missing some. This table has roughly 250,000 clones, about 83% appearing once. A word on this clone: What it binds is unknown.

The J segment lost 2 bases and the V segment lost 0 bases, leaving 3 bases of the junction unmatched. Germline CDR1 reads SGHNT; CDR2 reads YYREEE (reference sequence). There are 15 residues in the CDR3. This TCR was sampled from a woman in her thirties or forties in good health and CMV-seropositive. The material sequenced was PBMCs. J is TRBJ2-3 and V is TRBV5-4; TRBD2 matches at 7 bases. This CDR3 reads CASSLDGLVTDTQYF. The CDR3 DNA follows: TGTGCCAGCAGCTTGGACGGACTAGTCACAGATACGCAGTATTTT.